This T cell receptor beta chain was profiled in a study of blood T cell repertoires in COVID-19. As for the study in general: Both acute and convalescent COVID-19 samples were obtained from the United States, Italy and Spain. From T cells, B-cell-depleted T cells, or PBMCs came the material, which was cDNA or gDNA.

Study processing details: Estimation of nucleated cell counts relied on the amplification of reference gene primers. Method: immunoSEQ multiplex PCR; TCRdb's copy keeps in-frame clones and lacks some. That table supplies the V and J calls and clone size; D and trimming were determined from the DNA. The sample contains roughly 250,000 clones, about 90% of which appear only once. The CDR3 is 14 amino acids. Trimming removed 3 bases from V and 9 bases from J, with 12 bases in between. The TCR originated in a man aged 60-69 years who had recovered from COVID-19. The chain is built from TRBV23-1 and TRBJ1-6; weak D call: TRBD1 (5 bases). TRBV23-1 is annotated as an ORF whose role is uncertain. Source material: peripheral blood. The CDR3 region has the DNA TGCGCCAGCAGTCATCCGTGGGGGGGTTCACCCCTCCACTTT. It specifies CASSHPWGGSPLHF.